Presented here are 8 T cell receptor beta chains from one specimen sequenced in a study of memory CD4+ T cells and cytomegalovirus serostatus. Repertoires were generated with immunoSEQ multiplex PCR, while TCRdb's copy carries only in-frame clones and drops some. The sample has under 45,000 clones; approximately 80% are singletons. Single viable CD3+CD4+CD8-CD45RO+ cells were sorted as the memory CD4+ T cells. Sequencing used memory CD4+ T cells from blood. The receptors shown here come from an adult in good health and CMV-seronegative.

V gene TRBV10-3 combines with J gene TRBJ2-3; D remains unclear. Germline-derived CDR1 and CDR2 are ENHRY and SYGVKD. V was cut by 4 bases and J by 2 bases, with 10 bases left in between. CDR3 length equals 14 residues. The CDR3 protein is CAISVGQDTDTQYF. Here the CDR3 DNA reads TGTGCCATCAGTGTTGGGCAGGACACAGATACGCAGTATTTT.

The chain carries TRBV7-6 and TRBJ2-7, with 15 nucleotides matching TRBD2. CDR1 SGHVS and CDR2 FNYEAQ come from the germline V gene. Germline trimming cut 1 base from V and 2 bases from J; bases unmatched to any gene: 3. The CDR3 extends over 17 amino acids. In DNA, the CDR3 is TGTGCCAGCAGCTTAGGGACTAGCGGGAGGGCCGCCTACGAGCAGTACTTC. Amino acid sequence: CASSLGTSGRAAYEQYF.

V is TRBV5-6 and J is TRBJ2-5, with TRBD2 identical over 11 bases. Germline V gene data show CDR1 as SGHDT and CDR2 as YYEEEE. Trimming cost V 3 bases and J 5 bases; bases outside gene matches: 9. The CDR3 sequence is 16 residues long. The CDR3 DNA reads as TGTGCCAGCAGCTGGGGAACTAGCGGGAGATGGGAGACCCAGTACTTC. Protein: CASSWGTSGRWETQYF.

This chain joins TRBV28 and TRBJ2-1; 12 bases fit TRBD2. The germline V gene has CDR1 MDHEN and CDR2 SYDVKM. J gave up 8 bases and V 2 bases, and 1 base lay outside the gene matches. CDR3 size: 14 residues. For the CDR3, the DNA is TGTGCCAGCAGTTTAAGACTAGCGGGGGATGAGCAGTTCTTC. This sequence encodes CASSLRLAGDEQFF.

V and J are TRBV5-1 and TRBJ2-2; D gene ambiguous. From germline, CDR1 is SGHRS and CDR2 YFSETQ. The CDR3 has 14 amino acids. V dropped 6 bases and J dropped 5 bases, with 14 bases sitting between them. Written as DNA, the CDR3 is TGCGCCAGCACCGCATCTGGTGCGACCGGGGAGCTGTTTTTT. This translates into CASTASGATGELFF.

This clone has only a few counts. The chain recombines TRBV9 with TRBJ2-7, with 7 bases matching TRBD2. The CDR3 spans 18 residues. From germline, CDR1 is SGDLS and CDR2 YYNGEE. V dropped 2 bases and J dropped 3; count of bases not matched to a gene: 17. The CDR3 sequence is CASSVGAGSFSNNYEQYF. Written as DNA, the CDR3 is TGTGCCAGCAGCGTTGGAGCGGGAAGTTTTTCGAATAACTACGAGCAGTACTTC.

CDR3 sequence (DNA): TGTGCCAGCTCACCACGCCGGCCTGGGCAGGGGGGGGCCAACGTCCTGACTTTC. Protein sequence: CASSPRRPGQGGANVLTF. This chain uses TRBV18 with TRBJ2-6, with D possibly being TRBD1 (6 bases). The V end was cut by 1 base, the J end by 4 bases, with 17 bases between. CDR1 and CDR2 (germline): KGHSH, LQKENI. This CDR3 region has 18 residues.

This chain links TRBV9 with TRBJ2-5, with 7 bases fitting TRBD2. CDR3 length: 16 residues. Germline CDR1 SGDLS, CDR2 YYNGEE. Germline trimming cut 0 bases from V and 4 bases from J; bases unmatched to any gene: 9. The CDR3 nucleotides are TGTGCCAGCAGCGTAGAGAACGGGAGGCCGCCAGAGACCCAGTACTTC. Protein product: CASSVENGRPPETQYF.